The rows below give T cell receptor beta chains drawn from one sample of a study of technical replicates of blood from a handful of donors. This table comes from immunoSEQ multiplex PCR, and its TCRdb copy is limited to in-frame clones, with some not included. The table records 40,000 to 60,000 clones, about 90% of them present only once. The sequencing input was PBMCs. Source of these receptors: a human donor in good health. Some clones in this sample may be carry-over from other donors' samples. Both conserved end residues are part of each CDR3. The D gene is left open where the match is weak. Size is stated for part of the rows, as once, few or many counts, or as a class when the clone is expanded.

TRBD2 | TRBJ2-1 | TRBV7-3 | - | CASSSSTSGLGVYNEQFF | TGTGCCAGCAGCTCCTCTACTAGCGGGCTAGGCGTCTACAATGAGCAGTTCTTC
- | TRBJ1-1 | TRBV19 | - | CASSIRGENTEAFF | TGTGCCAGTAGTATCCGCGGAGAGAACACTGAAGCTTTCTTT
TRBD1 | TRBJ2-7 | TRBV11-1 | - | CASSRLTGTGVSEQYF | TGTGCCAGCAGCAGGCTTACCGGGACAGGGGTCTCCGAGCAGTACTTC
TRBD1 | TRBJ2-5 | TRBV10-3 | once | CATRGQGKETQYF | TGTGCCACCAGAGGACAGGGAAAAGAGACCCAGTACTTC
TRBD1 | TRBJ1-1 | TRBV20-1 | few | CSARSGGLFF | TGCAGTGCTAGATCAGGGGGACTTTTCTTT
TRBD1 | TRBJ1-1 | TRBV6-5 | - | CASSRTGGRTEAFF | TGTGCCAGCAGTAGGACAGGGGGGAGGACTGAAGCTTTCTTT
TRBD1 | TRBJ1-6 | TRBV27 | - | CASRQGPYNSPLHF | TGTGCCAGCCGACAGGGCCCCTATAATTCACCCCTCCACTTT
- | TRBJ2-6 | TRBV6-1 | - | CASINIGGANVLTF | TGTGCCAGCATTAACATTGGCGGGGCCAACGTCCTGACTTTC
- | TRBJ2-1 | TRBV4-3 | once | CASSQDSGGPYEQFF | TGCGCCAGCAGCCAAGATTCAGGGGGGCCCTATGAGCAGTTCTTC
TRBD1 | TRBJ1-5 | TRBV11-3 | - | CASDTGGHRSSNQPQHF | TGTGCCAGCGACACAGGGGGCCACAGGAGTAGCAATCAGCCCCAGCATTTT
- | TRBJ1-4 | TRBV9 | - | CASSVGGSTNEKLFF | TGTGCCAGCAGCGTAGGAGGATCAACTAATGAAAAACTGTTTTTT
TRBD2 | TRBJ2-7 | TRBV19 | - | CASSISSGARLHGEQYF | TGTGCCAGTAGTATCTCTAGCGGCGCACGGTTGCACGGGGAGCAGTACTTC
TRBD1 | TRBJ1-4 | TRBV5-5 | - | CASSPGQMSNEKLFF | TGTGCCAGCAGCCCGGGACAGATGTCTAATGAAAAACTGTTTTTT
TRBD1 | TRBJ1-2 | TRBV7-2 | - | CASSLNVGQGAGYTF | TGTGCCAGCAGCTTAAACGTGGGACAGGGCGCTGGCTACACCTTC
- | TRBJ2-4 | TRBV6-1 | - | CASSENYDKNIQYF | TGTGCCAGCAGTGAAAACTATGACAAAAACATTCAGTACTTC
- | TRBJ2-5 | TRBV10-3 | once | CAISEGRAGETQYF | TGTGCCATCAGTGAGGGCAGGGCAGGAGAGACCCAGTACTTC
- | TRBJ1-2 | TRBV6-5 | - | CASSYSGANYGYTF | TGTGCCAGCAGTTACTCTGGAGCTAACTATGGCTACACCTTC
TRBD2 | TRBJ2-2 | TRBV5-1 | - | CASSLEVVAGAGELFF | TGCGCCAGCAGCTTGGAGGTGGTAGCGGGAGCTGGGGAGCTGTTTTTT
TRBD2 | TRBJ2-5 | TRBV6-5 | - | CASRVSGGAQETQYF | TGTGCCAGCAGGGTTAGCGGGGGGGCCCAAGAGACCCAGTACTTC
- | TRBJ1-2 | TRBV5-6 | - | CASSPRDRFYGYTF | TGTGCCAGCAGCCCCCGCGACAGGTTCTATGGCTACACCTTC
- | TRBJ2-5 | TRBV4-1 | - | CASSQGGIQETQYF | TGCGCCAGCAGCCAAGGAGGCATCCAAGAGACCCAGTACTTC
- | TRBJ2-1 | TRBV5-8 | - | CASSLAGDSYNEQFF | TGTGCCAGCAGCTTGGCCGGCGACAGCTACAATGAGCAGTTCTTC
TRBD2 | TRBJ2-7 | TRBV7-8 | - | CASSLVPTSGPSYEQYF | TGTGCCAGCAGCTTAGTTCCGACTAGCGGGCCTTCCTACGAGCAGTACTTC